The T cell receptor beta chain under discussion was sequenced for a study of Graves' ophthalmopathy and Graves' hyperthyroidism. Study context: Hyperthyroidism counted as stable given no ophthalmopathy within 18 months of follow-up. Study-wide points: Progression of ophthalmopathy was predicted by the model with 70% to 71% sensitivity and about 72% specificity. Most thyroid clonotypes with frequency above 0.001 were detected in blood too.

TCR beta CDR3 amplification used RNA transcripts. Investigators did first-round RT-PCR with HTBI primers, then second-round multiplex PCR. TCRdb reanalysed the multiplex PCR reads using MiXCR and keeps one entry per CDR3 protein. The top ten hold 11% of the sample, which has around 1.1 million distinct CDR3 sequences, 35% to 40% seen once. The germline gives CDR1 DFQATT, CDR2 SNEGSKA (reference sequence). V shed 3 bases and J 6 bases; nucleotides not matched to a gene: 9. The length of the CDR3 is 14 residues. Aged 18 to 65, the patients with hyperthyroidism had under 2 months' duration and were newly diagnosed. This clonotype was found a few times. The antigen remains undetermined.

The V and J genes are TRBV20-1 and TRBJ1-1; 8 bases match TRBD1. The sequenced sample was peripheral blood or thyroid tissue (not recorded which). The TCR was taken from an adult man with Graves' hyperthyroidism. The CDR3 loop is CSARVFDRGAEAFF. The CDR3 coding sequence is TGCAGTGCTAGGGTCTTCGACAGGGGCGCTGAAGCTTTCTTT.